The 27 T cell receptor beta chains in this list originate from one sample, sequenced in a study of Ad26.COV2.S vaccination and SARS-CoV-2 variants. Treatment specified: 15 to 20 received Ad26.COV2.S at low or high dose, single or two shots; a few received placebo; per-sample allocation not given. Collection of the samples took place on day 63 after the first injection of vaccine or placebo. Only in-frame clones appear in the TCRdb table, and some are missing; sequencing was by immunoSEQ multiplex PCR. The table lists roughly 300,000 clones, around 89% of them singletons. Sequenced material: peripheral blood, taken in a trial of Ad26.COV2.S vaccine versus placebo. The receptors stem from a person aged 18-60 years who received the Ad26.COV2.S COVID-19 vaccine or a placebo.

The J gene is TRBJ1-2, the V gene TRBV5-1; 7 bases fit TRBD1. Trimming cost V 0 bases and J 4 bases; bases outside gene matches: 6. The CDR3 contains 15 residues. CDR1 and CDR2 from the germline V gene are SGHRS and YFSETQ. The CDR3 region has the DNA TGCGCCAGCAGCTTGGTAGGGGGCAAGGGCTATGGCTACACCTTC. It codes for CASSLVGGKGYGYTF.

The chain links TRBV9 to TRBJ2-1; TRBD2 matches at 10 bases. The CDR3 contains 15 residues. Germline CDR1 SGDLS, CDR2 YYNGEE. The J segment lost 5 bases and the V segment lost 7 bases, leaving 9 bases of the junction unmatched. The CDR3 bases are TGTGCCAGCGGCCCAGGACTAGCGGAAAACAATGAGCAGTTCTTC. This gives the protein CASGPGLAENNEQFF.

This clone was seen once. The genes are TRBV28 and TRBJ1-6; D not certain. This CDR3 has 14 residues. Trimming took off 7 bases at V and 2 bases at J, with 9 bases between the two ends. CDR1 is MDHEN, CDR2 SYDVKM, per germline. This CDR3 is CASNGPAYNSPLHF. Written as DNA, the CDR3 is TGTGCCAGCAACGGACCGGCCTATAATTCACCCCTCCACTTT.

The gene calls are TRBV7-2 and TRBJ2-1; D unclear. CDR3 length: 14 residues. Per the germline V gene, CDR1 is SGHTA and CDR2 is FQGNSA. Trimming left V 4 bases short and J 10 bases short, with 17 bases between. The DNA for the CDR3 is TGTGCCAGCAGCTCCGCATCGGGCCTTCGGGAGCAGTTCTTC. Its translation is CASSSASGLREQFF.

V gene TRBV7-2 combines with J gene TRBJ1-2; maybe TRBD1 (5 bases). CDR1 is SGHTA, CDR2 FQGNSA, per germline. V was trimmed by 0 bases and J by 8 bases, leaving 10 bases between them. There are 13 residues in the CDR3. The CDR3 bases are TGTGCCAGCAGCTTAGCTAGGGGAATAGGCTACACCTTC. It codes for CASSLARGIGYTF.

The rearrangement links TRBV19 to TRBJ2-5; D unclear. The germline V gene encodes CDR1 LNHDA and CDR2 SQIVND (reference sequence). The CDR3 contains 16 residues. Trimming took off 3 bases at V and 4 bases at J, with 18 bases between the two ends. CDR3 sequence: CASSMVYSGFRETQYF. DNA for the CDR3: TGTGCCAGTAGTATGGTGTATTCGGGCTTCCGAGAGACCCAGTACTTC.

This chain links TRBV7-2 with TRBJ2-1; 10 nucleotides align to TRBD2. The CDR3 length is 16 residues. In germline, CDR1 is SGHTA, CDR2 FQGNSA. Trimming cost V 4 bases and J 8 bases; bases outside gene matches: 11. The CDR3 loop reads CASSSFQREGLHEQFF. The DNA for the CDR3 is TGTGCCAGCAGCTCCTTCCAGCGGGAGGGCCTCCATGAGCAGTTCTTC.

This rearrangement joins TRBV3-1 (or the pseudogene TRBV3-2) to TRBJ2-3; weak D call: TRBD1 (6 bases). The CDR3 loop spans 17 amino acids. Trimming took off 0 bases at V and 5 bases at J, with 18 bases between the two ends. Germline-derived CDR1 and CDR2 are LGHDT and YNNKEL (reference sequence). CDR3 bases: TGTGCCAGCAGCCAAGATCGCAGGACAGCCTTTTTAGATACGCAGTATTTT. Amino acids: CASSQDRRTAFLDTQYF.

The rearrangement links TRBV27 to TRBJ2-7, with D perhaps matching TRBD2 (5 bases). Trimming cost V 7 bases and J 6 bases, with 25 bases left between them. Germline CDR1 is MNHEY and CDR2 is SMNVEV (reference sequence). The CDR3 sequence is 16 residues long. This CDR3 is CASTSPRTGSMTEQYF. Written as DNA, the CDR3 is TGTGCCAGCACCTCACCTCGGACGGGGAGTATGACCGAGCAGTACTTC.

This CDR3 reads CAWSVYGGSRTEAFF. The DNA of the CDR3 is TGTGCCTGGAGTGTGTATGGGGGAAGCAGGACTGAAGCTTTCTTT. This sequence joins TRBV30 and TRBJ1-1; TRBD1 might be the D (5 bases). V dropped 0 bases and J dropped 5 bases, with 16 bases sitting between them. CDR3 size: 15 residues. Germline V gene lookup returns CDR1 GTSNPN and CDR2 SVGIG (reference sequence).

The rearrangement links TRBV5-4 to TRBJ1-2; 7 bases fit TRBD1. CDR3 length: 14 amino acids. Germline CDR1 and CDR2: SGHNT and YYREEE (reference sequence). The junction had 7 bases not matched to a gene; V was cut back by 2 bases and J by 6 bases. This CDR3 is CASSLRTGGDGYTF. The CDR3 DNA is TGTGCCAGCAGCTTACGGACAGGCGGGGATGGCTACACCTTC.

The CDR3 is CASLTSGEQYF. The CDR3 DNA is TGTGCCAGTCTCACTTCTGGGGAGCAGTACTTC. The chain employs TRBV18 and TRBJ2-7; D not resolved. The germline V and J ends were trimmed by 9 bases and 7 bases, with 13 bases remaining between them. Germline CDR1 is KGHSH and CDR2 is LQKENI. CDR3 size: 11 residues.

Notes on this clone: At the DNA level, this CDR3 is encoded by other sequences in the same sample as well. The chain is built from TRBV5-1 and TRBJ1-1; D uncertain. Germline CDR1 and CDR2: SGHRS and YFSETQ. Trimming stripped 4 bases from V and 4 bases from J, with 8 bases between. The CDR3 is 12 amino acids. The CDR3 protein is CASSPRGTEAFF. As DNA, the CDR3 is TGCGCCAGCAGCCCCAGAGGCACTGAAGCTTTCTTT.

The genes are TRBV7-9 and TRBJ2-3; 10 bases agree with TRBD2. Germline values: CDR1 SEHNR, CDR2 FQNEAQ (reference sequence). CDR3 size: 15 residues. Trimming cost V 2 bases and J 4 bases; bases outside gene matches: 3. The CDR3 nucleotides read TGTGCCAGCAGCTTAACTAGCGGGAACGCAGATACGCAGTATTTT. Translation gives CASSLTSGNADTQYF.

The V gene is TRBV24-1, the J gene TRBJ1-3; D is undetermined. Trimming removed 5 bases at V and 0 bases at J, with 16 bases between. The CDR3 has 17 amino acids. The germline V gene has CDR1 KGHDR and CDR2 SFDVKD. CDR3 sequence (DNA): TGTGCCACCAGTGGGCCCCGGGTCACGGGCTCTGGAAACACCATATATTTT. Amino acids: CATSGPRVTGSGNTIYF.

The CDR3 is CASSVVGTSGMENTGELFF. The CDR3 region has the DNA TGTGCCAGCAGCGTAGTCGGGACAAGCGGGATGGAGAACACCGGGGAGCTGTTTTTT. The gene calls are TRBV9 and TRBJ2-2, with a tentative D call TRBD2 (7 bases). V lost 0 bases, J lost 1 base, and 19 bases lay in between. The CDR3 covers 19 residues. The germline V gene encodes CDR1 SGDLS and CDR2 YYNGEE.

The J gene is TRBJ2-4, the V gene TRBV7-2; no clear D gene. Germline assignment: CDR1 SGHTA and CDR2 FQGNSA. V was cut by 1 base and J by 14 bases, with 12 bases left in between. The CDR3 spans 12 residues. The CDR3 bases are TGTGCCAGCAGCTTAGATCCAGGAAGGGAGTACTTC. It codes for CASSLDPGREYF.

V usage is TRBV21-1 and J usage is TRBJ1-5. TRBV21-1 constitutes a pseudogene. This CDR3 is 14 amino acids long. CDR3 bases: TGTGCCAGCGGAAAGGATAATAGCAATCAGCCCCAGCATTTT. As protein: CASGKDNSNQPQHF.

This sequence joins TRBV30 and TRBJ2-2, with 8 positions matching TRBD1. This CDR3 region has 13 residues. Germline CDR1 reads GTSNPN; CDR2 reads SVGIG (reference sequence). Unmatched junction bases numbered 7, after V lost 8 bases and J lost 5 bases. The DNA of the CDR3 is TGTGCCGGAGGACAGGGAGAGACCGGGGAGCTGTTTTTT. Amino acid sequence: CAGGQGETGELFF.

This clone was counted once. The V gene is TRBV6-5, the J gene TRBJ2-7; D possibly uses TRBD1 or TRBD2 (6 bases each). Trimming took 4 bases from V and 7 from J, leaving 8 bases between them. Germline V gives CDR1 MNHEY, CDR2 SVGAGI. CDR3 length: 11 amino acids. The CDR3 bases are TGTGCCAGCAGTTTAGGGGGGGAGCAGTACTTC. It is translated as CASSLGGEQYF.

This clone has only one observation. The V gene is TRBV6-1, the J gene TRBJ2-7; 7 positions match TRBD2. Germline V lookup: CDR1 MNHNS, CDR2 SASEGT. J was trimmed by 7 bases and V by 1 base; bases with no gene match: 4. The CDR3 extends over 13 amino acids. The CDR3 reads CASSEGGGTEQYF. The CDR3 DNA is TGTGCCAGCAGTGAAGGCGGGGGTACGGAGCAGTACTTC.

This chain connects TRBV5-1 to TRBJ2-3; 9 bases match TRBD1. Per germline, CDR1 SGHRS and CDR2 YFSETQ. The CDR3 runs 16 residues. V lost 5 bases, J lost 5 bases, and 12 bases stayed unmatched. CDR3 bases: TGCGCCAGCAGATCTAGGGGGACAGGGTCGTTAGATACGCAGTATTTT. Translated, it gives CASRSRGTGSLDTQYF.

J is TRBJ1-2 and V is TRBV4-2; D is uncertain. The germline V and J ends were trimmed by 0 bases and 0 bases, with 11 bases remaining between them. Germline V gene sequence: CDR1 LGHNA, CDR2 YNFKEQ. The CDR3 contains 16 residues. The CDR3 sequence is CASSQDLEGPNYGYTF. In nucleotides, the CDR3 is TGTGCCAGCAGCCAAGATCTGGAGGGCCCTAACTATGGCTACACCTTC.

This rearrangement joins TRBV4-3 to TRBJ1-1, with a weak D call TRBD1 (6 bases). The CDR3 extends over 14 amino acids. In germline, CDR1 is LGHNA, CDR2 YSLEER. With 4 bases removed from V and 1 base from J, the gap between germline ends came to 10 bases. Here the CDR3 reads CASSLQGENTEAFF. CDR3 in DNA: TGCGCCAGCAGCCTACAGGGTGAGAACACTGAAGCTTTCTTT.

The chain has TRBV4-2 and TRBJ1-2; perhaps TRBD1 as D (5 bases). V dropped 1 base and J dropped 3 bases, with 12 bases sitting between them. CDR1 is LGHNA, CDR2 YNFKEQ, per germline. This CDR3 spans 15 amino acids. This chain's CDR3 is CASSQGAGDYYGYTF. The CDR3 nucleotides are TGTGCCAGCAGCCAAGGGGCTGGGGACTACTATGGCTACACCTTC.

The chain recombines TRBV3-1 (or the pseudogene TRBV3-2) with TRBJ2-3; TRBD1 is a possible D gene (6 bases). Germline assignment: CDR1 LGHDT and CDR2 YNNKEL (reference sequence). V dropped 4 bases and J dropped 0 bases, with 17 bases sitting between them. There are 17 residues in the CDR3. The CDR3 nucleotides are TGTGCCAGCAGCCGCCAGGGTCTGGGGGCGAGCACAGATACGCAGTATTTT. Protein sequence: CASSRQGLGASTDTQYF.

The CDR3 loop is CASIMTGASYEQYF. CDR3 coding DNA: TGTGCCAGCATTATGACAGGCGCCTCCTACGAGCAGTACTTC. This sequence joins TRBV28 and TRBJ2-7, with TRBD1 as a possible D gene (6 bases). Germline values: CDR1 MDHEN, CDR2 SYDVKM. V shed 7 bases and J shed 0 bases, with 13 bases lying between them. This CDR3 has 14 residues.